This T cell receptor (beta chain) stems from a study of T-cell memory formation after mild COVID-19. For the study at large: Most TCR clusters belonged to a single donor. Whole-study findings and limits: Some responding clones appeared in pre-infection memory, suggesting cross-reactive memory joined. Shrinking CD4+ clones resided mostly in CM and EM, and CD8+ ones in EMRA.

TCRdb analysed the 5' RACE reads with MiXCR anew, one entry per CDR3 protein. The sample lists around 130,000 distinct CDR3 sequences, 5% to 6.5% occurring once. In its sample, this clonotype was seen many times. The target antigen is unknown. The sequence was obtained from an adult woman who had mild COVID-19 (a few samples of this study predate the infection). Cell type and time point are not known. Source material: PBMCs or a T cell subset sorted from them (not recorded which).

In nucleotides, the CDR3 is TGTGCCAGCTGCCTCGGGACCTCTGGGGCCAACGTCCTGACTTTC. Its translation is CASCLGTSGANVLTF. The chain joins TRBV7-3 to TRBJ2-6; tentatively, D is TRBD1 or TRBD2 (5 bases each). V dropped 8 bases and J dropped 0 bases, with 11 bases sitting between them. CDR1 and CDR2 from the germline V gene are SGHTA and FQGTGA. The length of the CDR3 is 15 residues.